This TCR beta chain was observed in a study of Ad26.COV2.S vaccination and SARS-CoV-2 variants. The overall study: This donor came from the COV1001 trial of Ad26.COV2.S.

CDR1 is MNHNS, CDR2 SASEGT, per germline. Trimming took 4 bases from V and 4 from J; bases not matched to a gene: 9. This CDR3 contains 16 residues. Treatment noted: around 19 received Ad26.COV2.S at low or high dose, single or two shots; about 5 received placebo; per-sample allocation not given. The study sampled participants on day 63 after the first vaccine or placebo injection. Only in-frame clones appear in the TCRdb table, and some are missing; sequencing was by immunoSEQ multiplex PCR. The data show 200,000 to 250,000 clones, with approximately 90% seen just once and approximately 12% held by the top ten.

The genes are TRBV6-1 and TRBJ2-5, with 10 bases that match TRBD1. This clonotype originated in a person aged 18-65 years who received the Ad26.COV2.S COVID-19 vaccine or a placebo. This specimen consisted of peripheral blood, obtained in a trial of Ad26.COV2.S vaccine versus placebo. CDR3 coding DNA: TGTGCCAGCAGTGTATCGACAGGGGGCGGAGGAGAGACCCAGTACTTC. This translates into CASSVSTGGGGETQYF.